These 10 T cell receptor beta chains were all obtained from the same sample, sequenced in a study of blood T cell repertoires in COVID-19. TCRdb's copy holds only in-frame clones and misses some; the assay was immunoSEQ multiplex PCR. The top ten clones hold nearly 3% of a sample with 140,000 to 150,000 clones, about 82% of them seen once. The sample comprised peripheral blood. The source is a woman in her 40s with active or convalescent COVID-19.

Here the CDR3 reads CASTMDSYSIAFF. CDR3 sequence (DNA): TGTGCCAGCACCATGGACAGTTACTCGATAGCTTTCTTT. The chain couples TRBV6-5 to TRBJ1-1, with D possibly TRBD1 on 6 matching bases. From germline, CDR1 is MNHEY and CDR2 SVGAGI. Trimming removed 7 bases from V and 10 bases from J, with 19 bases in between. This CDR3 contains 13 residues.

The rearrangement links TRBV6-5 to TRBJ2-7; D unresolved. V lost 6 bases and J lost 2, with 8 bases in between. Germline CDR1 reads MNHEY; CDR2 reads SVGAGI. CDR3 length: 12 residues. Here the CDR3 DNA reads TGTGCCAGCAGCCGTACTCCCTACGAGCAGTACTTC. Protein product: CASSRTPYEQYF.

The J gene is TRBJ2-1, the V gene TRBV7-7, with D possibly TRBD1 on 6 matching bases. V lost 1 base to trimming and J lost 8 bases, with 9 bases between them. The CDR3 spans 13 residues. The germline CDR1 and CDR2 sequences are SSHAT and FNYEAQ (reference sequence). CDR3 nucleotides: TGTGCCAGCAGCTTAGGGCAGGGGTATGAGCAGTTCTTC. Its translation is CASSLGQGYEQFF.

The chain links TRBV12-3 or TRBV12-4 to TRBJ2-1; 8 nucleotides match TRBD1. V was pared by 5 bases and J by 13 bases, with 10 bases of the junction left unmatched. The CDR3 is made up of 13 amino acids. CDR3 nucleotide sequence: TGTGCCAGCAGTCCTACAGGGGGACTTCTACAGTTCTTC. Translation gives CASSPTGGLLQFF.

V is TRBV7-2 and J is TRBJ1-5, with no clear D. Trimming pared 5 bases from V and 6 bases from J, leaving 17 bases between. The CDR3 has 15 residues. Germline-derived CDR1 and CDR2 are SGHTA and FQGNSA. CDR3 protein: CASSPDSFASQPQHF. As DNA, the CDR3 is TGTGCCAGCAGCCCGGACTCTTTCGCCAGTCAGCCCCAGCATTTT.

CDR3 sequence (DNA): TGTGCCAGCAGTTTTTACCGGGGGACAGGGGACGGCGAGCAGTACTTC. Translating gives CASSFYRGTGDGEQYF. The gene calls are TRBV5-8 and TRBJ2-7; 10 nucleotides agree with TRBD1. The CDR3 has 16 amino acids. CDR1 and CDR2 (germline): SGHTS, YDEGEE. The junction had 14 bases not matched to a gene; V was cut back by 5 bases and J by 6 bases.

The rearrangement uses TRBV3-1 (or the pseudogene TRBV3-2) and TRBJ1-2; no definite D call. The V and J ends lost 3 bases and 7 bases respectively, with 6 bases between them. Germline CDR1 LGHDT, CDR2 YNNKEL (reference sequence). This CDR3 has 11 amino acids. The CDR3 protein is CASSHHSGYTF. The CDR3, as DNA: TGTGCCAGCAGCCACCACAGTGGCTACACCTTC.

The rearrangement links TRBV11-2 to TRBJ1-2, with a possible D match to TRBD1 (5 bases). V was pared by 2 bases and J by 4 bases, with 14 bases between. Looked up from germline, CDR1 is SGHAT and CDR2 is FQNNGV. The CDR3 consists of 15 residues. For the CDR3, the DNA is TGTGCCAGCAGCTTACGGATAGGGGTTATCTATGGCTACACCTTC. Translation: CASSLRIGVIYGYTF.

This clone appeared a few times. This CDR3 reads CASSLAGTGESNNQPQHF. Here the CDR3 DNA reads TGCGCCAGCAGCCTGGCCGGGACAGGGGAGAGTAATAATCAGCCCCAGCATTTT. The V gene is TRBV4-1, the J gene TRBJ1-5; 10 positions agree with TRBD1. Germline CDR1 is MGHRA and CDR2 is YSYEKL. This CDR3 comprises 18 residues. The V and J ends lost 4 bases and 4 bases, in that order; junction bases with no gene match: 13.

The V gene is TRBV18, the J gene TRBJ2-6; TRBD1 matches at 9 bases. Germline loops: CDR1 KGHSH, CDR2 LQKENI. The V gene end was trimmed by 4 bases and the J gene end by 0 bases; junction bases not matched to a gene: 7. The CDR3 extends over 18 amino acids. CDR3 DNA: TGTGCCAGCTCACATAGGACAGGGGACCACTCTGGGGCCAACGTCCTGACTTTC. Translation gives CASSHRTGDHSGANVLTF.